In this sample, the clone carrying this T cell receptor (beta chain) turned up once. Trimming took 0 bases from V and 4 from J; bases not matched to a gene: 3. Per the germline V gene, CDR1 is SGHRS and CDR2 is YFSETQ. This CDR3 is 16 amino acids long. This sample stems from a study of blood T cell repertoires in COVID-19. In the original processing: By means of reference gene primer amplification, nucleated cell counts were estimated. Clones were sequenced by immunoSEQ multiplex PCR, and TCRdb holds only the in-frame ones, with some missing. V and J calls and clone size follow that table, whereas D and trimming were derived from the DNA. Found here are some 200,000 clones, roughly 76% of them singletons; the top ten hold roughly 12%.

The sample consisted of peripheral blood. The chain joins TRBV5-1 to TRBJ1-6, with TRBD1 matching 8 bases. This TCR came from a woman of 80 years or more with COVID-19, enrolled during active disease. The CDR3 is CASSLGQGKYNSPLHF. As DNA, the CDR3 is TGCGCCAGCAGCTTGGGACAGGGGAAGTATAATTCACCCCTCCACTTT.